This T cell receptor beta chain was observed in a study of T-cell memory formation after mild COVID-19. In germline, CDR1 is KGHDR, CDR2 SFDVKD. Germline trimming cut 4 bases from V and 1 base from J; bases unmatched to any gene: 3. The CDR3 runs 16 residues. TCRdb called the 5' RACE reads again in MiXCR, with one record for every CDR3 protein. The sample lists about 310,000 distinct CDR3 sequences, about a sixth seen once, with over 20% in the top ten. The source material was PBMCs or a T cell subset sorted from them (not recorded which). The V call is TRBV24-1, the J call TRBJ2-2; 9 bases align to TRBD1. This receptor was taken from a young man who had mild COVID-19 (a few samples of this study predate the infection). Cell type and time point are not known. The CDR3 DNA is TGTGCCACCAGTGACCGGACAGGGGAGAACACCGGGGAGCTGTTTTTT. Encoded protein: CATSDRTGENTGELFF.